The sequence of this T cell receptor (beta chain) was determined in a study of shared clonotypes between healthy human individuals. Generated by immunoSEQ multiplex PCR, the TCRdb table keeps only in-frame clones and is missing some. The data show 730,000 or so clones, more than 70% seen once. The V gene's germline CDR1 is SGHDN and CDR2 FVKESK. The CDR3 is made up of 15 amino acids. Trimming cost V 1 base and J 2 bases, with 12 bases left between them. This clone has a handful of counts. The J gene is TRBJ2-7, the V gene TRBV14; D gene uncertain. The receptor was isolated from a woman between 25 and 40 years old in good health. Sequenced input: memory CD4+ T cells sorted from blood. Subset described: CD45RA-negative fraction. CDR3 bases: TGTGCCAGCAGCCAAGGGGGATCCGGTGCCTACGAGCAGTACTTC. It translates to CASSQGGSGAYEQYF.